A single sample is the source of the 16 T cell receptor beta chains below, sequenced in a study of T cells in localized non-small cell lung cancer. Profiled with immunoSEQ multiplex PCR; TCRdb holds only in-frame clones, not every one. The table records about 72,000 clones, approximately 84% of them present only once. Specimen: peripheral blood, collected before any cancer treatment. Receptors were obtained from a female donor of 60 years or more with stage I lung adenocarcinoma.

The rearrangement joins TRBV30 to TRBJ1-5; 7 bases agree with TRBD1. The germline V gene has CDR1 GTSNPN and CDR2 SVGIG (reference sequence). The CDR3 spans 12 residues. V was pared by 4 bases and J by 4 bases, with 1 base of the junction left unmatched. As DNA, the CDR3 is TGTGCCTGGAACAGGGGTAATCAGCCCCAGCATTTT. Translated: CAWNRGNQPQHF. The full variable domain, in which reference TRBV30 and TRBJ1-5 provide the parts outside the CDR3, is SQTIHQWPATLVQPVGSPLSLECTVEGTSNPNLYWYRQAAGRGLQLLFYSVGIGQISSEVPQNLSASRPQDRQFILSSKKLLLSDSGFYLCAWNRGNQPQHFGDGTRLSIL.

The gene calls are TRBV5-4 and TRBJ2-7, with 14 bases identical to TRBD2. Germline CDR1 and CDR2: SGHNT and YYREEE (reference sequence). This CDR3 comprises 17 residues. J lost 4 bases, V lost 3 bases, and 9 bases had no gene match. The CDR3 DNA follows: TGTGCCAGCAGCTCCGGGACTAGCGGGAGAGGGGTGTACGAGCAGTACTTC. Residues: CASSSGTSGRGVYEQYF.

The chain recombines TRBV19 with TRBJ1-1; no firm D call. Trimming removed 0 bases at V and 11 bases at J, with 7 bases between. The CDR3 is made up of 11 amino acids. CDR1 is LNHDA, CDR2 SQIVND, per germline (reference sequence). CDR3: CASSIDGEAFF. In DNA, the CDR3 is TGTGCCAGTAGTATAGATGGGGAGGCTTTCTTT.

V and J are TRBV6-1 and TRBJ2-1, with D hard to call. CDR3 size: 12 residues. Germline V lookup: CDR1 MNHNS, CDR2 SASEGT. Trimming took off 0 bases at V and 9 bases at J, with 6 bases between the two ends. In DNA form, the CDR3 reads TGTGCCAGCAGTGAAGCGCGGTTTGAGCAGTTCTTC. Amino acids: CASSEARFEQFF.

The CDR3 nucleotides are TGTGCCAGCCTCGGGGGTTTCAGCTCCTACGAGCAGTACTTC. Residues: CASLGGFSSYEQYF. The chain carries TRBV6-1 and TRBJ2-7, with a weak D call TRBD2 (6 bases). Germline CDR1 is MNHNS and CDR2 is SASEGT. V shed 8 bases and J shed 0 bases, with 14 bases lying between them. This CDR3 contains 14 residues.

The CDR3 here is CASSPPGLAGYNEQFF. CDR3 in DNA: TGTGCCAGCTCACCACCGGGACTAGCGGGTTACAATGAGCAGTTCTTC. The chain links TRBV18 to TRBJ2-1; 12 bases are a match to TRBD2. The length of the CDR3 is 16 residues. CDR1 KGHSH and CDR2 LQKENI come from the germline V gene. J was trimmed by 4 bases and V by 0 bases; bases with no gene match: 1.

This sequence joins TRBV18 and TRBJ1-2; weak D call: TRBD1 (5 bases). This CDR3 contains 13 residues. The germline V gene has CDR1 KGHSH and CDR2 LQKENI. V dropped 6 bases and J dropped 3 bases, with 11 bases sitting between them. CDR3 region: CASSQGSDYGYTF. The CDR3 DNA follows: TGTGCCAGCTCCCAGGGTTCGGACTATGGCTACACCTTC.

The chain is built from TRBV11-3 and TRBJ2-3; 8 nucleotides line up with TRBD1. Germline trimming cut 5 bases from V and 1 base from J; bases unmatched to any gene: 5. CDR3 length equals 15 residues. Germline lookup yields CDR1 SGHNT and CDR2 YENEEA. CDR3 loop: CASSRGQGRTDTQYF. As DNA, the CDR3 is TGTGCCAGCAGCCGCGGACAGGGACGCACAGATACGCAGTATTTT.

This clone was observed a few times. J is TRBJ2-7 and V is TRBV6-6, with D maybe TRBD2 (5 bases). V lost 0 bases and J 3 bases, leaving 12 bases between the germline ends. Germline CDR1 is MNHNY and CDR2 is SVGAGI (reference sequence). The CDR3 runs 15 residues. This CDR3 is CASSYSSPGNYEQYF. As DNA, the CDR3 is TGTGCCAGCAGTTACTCCAGCCCGGGGAACTACGAGCAGTACTTC.

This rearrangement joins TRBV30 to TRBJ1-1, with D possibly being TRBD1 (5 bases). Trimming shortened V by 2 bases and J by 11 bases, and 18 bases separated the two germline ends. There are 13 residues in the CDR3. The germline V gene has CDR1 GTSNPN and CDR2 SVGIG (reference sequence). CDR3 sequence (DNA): TGTGCCTGGAGTCGATTGGCTGGGACTAGTGCTTTCTTT. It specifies CAWSRLAGTSAFF.

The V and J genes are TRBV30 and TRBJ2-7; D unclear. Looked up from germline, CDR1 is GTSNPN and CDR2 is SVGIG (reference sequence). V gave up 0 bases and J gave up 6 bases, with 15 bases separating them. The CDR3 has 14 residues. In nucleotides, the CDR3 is TGTGCCTGGAGTGTGTTCGAGTTCCCGGTCGAGCAGTACTTC. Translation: CAWSVFEFPVEQYF.

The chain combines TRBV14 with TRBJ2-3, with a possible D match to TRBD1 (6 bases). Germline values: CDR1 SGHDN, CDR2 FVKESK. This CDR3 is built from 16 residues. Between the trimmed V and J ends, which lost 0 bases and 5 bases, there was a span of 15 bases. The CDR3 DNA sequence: TGTGCCAGCAGCCAAGAAACCCGTCCACAGGGAGATACGCAGTATTTT. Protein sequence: CASSQETRPQGDTQYF. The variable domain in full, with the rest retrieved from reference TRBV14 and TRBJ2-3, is EAGVTQFPSHSVIEKGQTVTLRCDPISGHDNLYWYRRVMGKEIKFLLHFVKESKQDESGMPNNRFLAERTGGTYSTLKVQPAELEDSGVYFCASSQETRPQGDTQYFGPGTRLTVL.

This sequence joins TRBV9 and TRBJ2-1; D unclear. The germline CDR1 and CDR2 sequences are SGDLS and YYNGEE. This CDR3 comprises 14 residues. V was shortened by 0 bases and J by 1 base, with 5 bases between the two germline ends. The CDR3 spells CASSVAESYNEQFF. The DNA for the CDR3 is TGTGCCAGCAGCGTAGCGGAGTCCTACAATGAGCAGTTCTTC.

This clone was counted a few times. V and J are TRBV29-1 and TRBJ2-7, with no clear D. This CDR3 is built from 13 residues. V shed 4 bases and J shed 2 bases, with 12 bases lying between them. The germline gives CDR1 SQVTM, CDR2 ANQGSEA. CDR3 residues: CSVVPFETYEQYF. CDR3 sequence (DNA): TGCAGCGTTGTTCCATTCGAAACCTACGAGCAGTACTTC.

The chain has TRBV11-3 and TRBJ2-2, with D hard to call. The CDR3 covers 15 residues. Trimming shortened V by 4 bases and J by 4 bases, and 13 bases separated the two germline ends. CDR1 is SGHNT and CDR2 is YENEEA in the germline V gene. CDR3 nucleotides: TGTGCCAGCAGCTCTATCTTGATGGGCACCGGGGAGCTGTTTTTT. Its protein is CASSSILMGTGELFF.

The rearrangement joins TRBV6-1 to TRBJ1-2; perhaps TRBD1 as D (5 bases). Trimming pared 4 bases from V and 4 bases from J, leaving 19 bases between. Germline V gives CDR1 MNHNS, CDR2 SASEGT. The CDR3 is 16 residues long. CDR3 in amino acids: CASSALRDFQGYGYTF. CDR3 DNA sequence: TGTGCCAGCAGTGCTCTCCGGGACTTCCAAGGCTATGGCTACACCTTC.